These T cell receptor beta chains were read from a single sample in a study of T cell responses to AZD1222 COVID-19 vaccine. Method: immunoSEQ multiplex PCR; TCRdb's copy keeps in-frame clones and lacks some. The sample shows 90,000 to 130,000 clones, just over 85% of them seen only once. The input for sequencing was peripheral blood, taken on day 0 of AZD1222 vaccination. These receptors were collected from an adult in good health. Both conserved end residues are part of each CDR3. The order of the fields is clone size, V gene, CDR3 length, J gene, D gene, CDR3 protein, CDR3 DNA. A D gene is named only where the DNA matches it firmly. Where a row states a size, it is once, few, many or the class of an expanded clone; other rows omit it.

-,TRBV5-1,16,TRBJ2-2,TRBD2,CASSLVERGNTGELFF,TGCGCCAGCAGCTTGGTCGAGCGGGGGAACACCGGGGAGCTGTTTTTT
few,TRBV28,12,TRBJ1-5,-,CASGVGNQPQHF,TGTGCCAGCGGCGTGGGGAATCAGCCCCAGCATTTT
-,TRBV6-1,14,TRBJ1-2,TRBD1,CASSEMGQGSSYTF,TGTGCCAGCAGTGAGATGGGACAGGGATCGAGCTACACCTTC
-,TRBV6-5,13,TRBJ1-1,-,CASSYSSVVEAFF,TGTGCCAGCAGTTACTCATCCGTAGTTGAAGCTTTCTTT
-,TRBV6-9,15,TRBJ1-6,-,CASRWDNSYNSPLHF,TGTGCCAGCAGGTGGGATAACTCCTATAATTCACCCCTCCACTTT
-,TRBV11-2,14,TRBJ2-7,TRBD1,CASSLSTGGREQYF,TGTGCCAGCAGCTTAAGCACAGGGGGCCGCGAGCAGTACTTC
-,TRBV30,14,TRBJ1-5,TRBD1,CAWSVSGGGQPQHF,TGTGCCTGGAGTGTTTCAGGGGGCGGTCAGCCCCAGCATTTT
once,TRBV7-2,15,TRBJ1-1,-,CASSPTGSWVTEAFF,TGTGCCAGCAGCCCTACAGGGTCGTGGGTCACTGAAGCTTTCTTT
-,TRBV6-5,15,TRBJ1-6,TRBD1,CASRGTGGLRSPLHF,TGTGCCAGCAGGGGGACAGGGGGCTTGAGGTCACCCCTCCACTTT
-,TRBV6-2/TRBV6-3,16,TRBJ2-1,-,CASSYSSRGAYNEQFF,TGTGCCAGCAGTTACTCGAGTCGGGGCGCTTACAATGAGCAGTTCTTC
-,TRBV4-3,16,TRBJ1-4,-,CASSHLPGRADEKLFF,TGCGCCAGCAGCCATCTTCCGGGCAGGGCTGATGAAAAACTGTTTTTT
-,TRBV25-1,16,TRBJ2-2,-,CASSVNRPSNTGELFF,TGTGCCAGCAGTGTAAACAGGCCTTCAAACACCGGGGAGCTGTTTTTT
-,TRBV5-1,14,TRBJ2-7,-,CASAPRVSSYEQYF,TGCGCCAGCGCGCCGCGGGTTTCCTCCTACGAGCAGTACTTC
-,TRBV6-2/TRBV6-3,19,TRBJ1-5,TRBD1,CASSYWSRDRGVIGQPQHF,TGTGCCAGCAGTTACTGGAGTAGGGACAGGGGAGTCATCGGTCAGCCCCAGCATTTT
-,TRBV5-1,17,TRBJ1-2,-,CASSRAGANTANYGYTF,TGCGCCAGCAGCCGAGCCGGGGCTAATACGGCTAACTATGGCTACACCTTC
-,TRBV11-2,16,TRBJ1-2,-,CASSPLRRMTNYGYTF,TGTGCCAGCAGCCCTTTACGTAGGATGACTAACTATGGCTACACCTTC
-,TRBV5-1,15,TRBJ1-1,-,CASSSGVASVSEAFF,TGCGCCAGCAGCTCTGGGGTCGCATCCGTCTCTGAAGCTTTCTTT
-,TRBV10-3,14,TRBJ2-6,-,CAISEAAGANVLTF,TGTGCCATCAGTGAGGCGGCTGGGGCCAACGTCCTGACTTTC
-,TRBV5-1,14,TRBJ2-1,-,CASSLDPYYREQFF,TGCGCCAGCAGCTTGGACCCATATTATCGTGAGCAGTTCTTC
-,TRBV6-5,15,TRBJ2-7,TRBD1,CASRMGTQGLSEQYF,TGTGCCAGCAGAATGGGGACACAGGGGCTATCCGAGCAGTACTTC
-,TRBV14,13,TRBJ1-1,TRBD1,CASSRQGYTEAFF,TGTGCCAGCAGCCGACAGGGGTACACTGAAGCTTTCTTT
-,TRBV7-6,16,TRBJ2-1,-,CASSGRGMQGYNEQFF,TGTGCCAGCAGCGGACGGGGGATGCAGGGTTACAATGAGCAGTTCTTC
few,TRBV28,12,TRBJ1-1,-,CASSFANTEAFF,TGTGCCAGCAGTTTCGCTAACACTGAAGCTTTCTTT
-,TRBV28,17,TRBJ2-3,-,CASSLYLAGTSTDTQYF,TGTGCCAGCAGTTTATATTTGGCGGGAACTAGCACAGATACGCAGTATTTT
-,TRBV5-4,13,TRBJ1-1,-,CASSLEGSTEAFF,TGTGCCAGCAGCTTGGAGGGGAGCACTGAAGCTTTCTTT
-,TRBV20-1,11,TRBJ2-3,-,CSAREGDTQYF,TGCAGTGCTAGAGAGGGAGATACGCAGTATTTT
-,TRBV28,12,TRBJ2-7,TRBD1,CASQGGSYEQYF,TGTGCCAGCCAAGGGGGCAGCTACGAGCAGTACTTC
once,TRBV30,12,TRBJ2-2,-,CAWGGGTGELFF,TGTGCCTGGGGAGGAGGGACCGGGGAGCTGTTTTTT
-,TRBV6-5,14,TRBJ1-2,-,CASSYSTQDYGYTF,TGTGCCAGCAGTTACTCGACGCAGGACTATGGCTACACCTTC
-,TRBV6-1,16,TRBJ2-5,TRBD2,CASRELAGKFDETQYF,TGTGCCAGCAGGGAACTAGCGGGGAAGTTCGATGAGACCCAGTACTTC
-,TRBV2,14,TRBJ1-6,-,CASSPTLKNSPLHF,TGTGCCAGCAGTCCTACTCTCAAAAATTCACCCCTCCACTTT
once,TRBV7-8,17,TRBJ2-5,-,CASSLAGRGAPSATQYF,TGTGCCAGCAGCTTAGCGGGCCGGGGGGCCCCAAGTGCGACCCAGTACTTC
-,TRBV24-1,15,TRBJ2-1,-,CATSGQLVTVNEQFF,TGTGCCACCAGCGGACAGTTAGTTACAGTTAATGAGCAGTTCTTC
-,TRBV6-5,12,TRBJ2-5,-,CASTGAGETQYF,TGTGCCAGCACAGGGGCCGGAGAGACCCAGTACTTC
-,TRBV6-2/TRBV6-3,14,TRBJ1-5,-,CASSKAVQDQPQHF,TGTGCCAGCAGTAAAGCAGTCCAAGATCAGCCCCAGCATTTT